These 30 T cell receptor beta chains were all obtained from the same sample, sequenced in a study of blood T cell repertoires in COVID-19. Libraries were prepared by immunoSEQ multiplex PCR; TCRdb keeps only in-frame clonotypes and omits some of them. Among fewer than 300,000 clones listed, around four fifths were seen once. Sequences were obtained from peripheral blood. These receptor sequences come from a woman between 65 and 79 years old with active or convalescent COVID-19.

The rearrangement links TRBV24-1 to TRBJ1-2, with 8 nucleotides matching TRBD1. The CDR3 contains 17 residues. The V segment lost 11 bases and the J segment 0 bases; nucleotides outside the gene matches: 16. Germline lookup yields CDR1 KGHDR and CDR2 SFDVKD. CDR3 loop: CASNPGGHHVSNYGYTF. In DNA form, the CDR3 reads TGTGCCAGTAACCCAGGGGGCCACCACGTATCTAACTATGGCTACACCTTC.

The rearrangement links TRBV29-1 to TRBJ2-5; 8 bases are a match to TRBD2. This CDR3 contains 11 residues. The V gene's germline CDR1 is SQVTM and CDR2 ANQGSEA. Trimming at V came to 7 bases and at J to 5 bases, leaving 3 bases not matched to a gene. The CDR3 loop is CSAPGGETQYF. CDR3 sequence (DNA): TGCAGCGCCCCGGGAGGGGAGACCCAGTACTTC.

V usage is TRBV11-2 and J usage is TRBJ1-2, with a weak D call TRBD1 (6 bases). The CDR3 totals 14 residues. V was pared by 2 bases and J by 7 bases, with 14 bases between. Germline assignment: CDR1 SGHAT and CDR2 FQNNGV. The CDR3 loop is CASSLNFQGLGYTF. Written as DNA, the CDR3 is TGTGCCAGCAGCTTAAATTTTCAGGGGCTTGGCTACACCTTC.

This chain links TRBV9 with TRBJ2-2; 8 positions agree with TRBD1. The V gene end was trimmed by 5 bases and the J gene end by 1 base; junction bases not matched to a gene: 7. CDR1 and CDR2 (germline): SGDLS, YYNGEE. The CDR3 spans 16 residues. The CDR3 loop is CASRDRVSENTGELFF. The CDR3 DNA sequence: TGTGCCAGCAGGGACAGGGTATCCGAGAACACCGGGGAGCTGTTTTTT.

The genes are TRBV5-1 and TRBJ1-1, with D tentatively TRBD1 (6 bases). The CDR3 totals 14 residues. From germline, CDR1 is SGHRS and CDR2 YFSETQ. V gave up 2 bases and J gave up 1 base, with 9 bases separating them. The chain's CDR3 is CASSLDRWNTEAFF. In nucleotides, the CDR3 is TGCGCCAGCAGCTTAGACAGGTGGAACACTGAAGCTTTCTTT.

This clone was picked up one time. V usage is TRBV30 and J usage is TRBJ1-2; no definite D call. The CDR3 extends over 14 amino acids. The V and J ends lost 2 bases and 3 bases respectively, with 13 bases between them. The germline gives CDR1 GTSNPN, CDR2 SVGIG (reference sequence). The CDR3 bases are TGTGCCTGGAGTCCCTCCTTCCGGGACTATGGCTACACCTTC. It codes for CAWSPSFRDYGYTF. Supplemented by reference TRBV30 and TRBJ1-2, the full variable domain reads SQTIHQWPATLVQPVGSPLSLECTVEGTSNPNLYWYRQAAGRGLQLLFYSVGIGQISSEVPQNLSASRPQDRQFILSSKKLLLSDSGFYLCAWSPSFRDYGYTFGSGTRLTVV.

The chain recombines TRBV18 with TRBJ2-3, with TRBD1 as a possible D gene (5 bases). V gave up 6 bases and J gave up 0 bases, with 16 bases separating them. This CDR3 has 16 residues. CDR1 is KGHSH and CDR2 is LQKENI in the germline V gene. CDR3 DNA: TGTGCCAGCTCGCGACGACAGTTGGGTAGCACAGATACGCAGTATTTT. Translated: CASSRRQLGSTDTQYF.

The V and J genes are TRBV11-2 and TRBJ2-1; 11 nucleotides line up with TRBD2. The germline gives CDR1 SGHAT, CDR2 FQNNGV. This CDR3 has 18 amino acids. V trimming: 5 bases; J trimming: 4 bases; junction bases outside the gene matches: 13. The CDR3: CASSAAPPLAGVYNEQFF. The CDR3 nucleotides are TGTGCCAGCAGCGCAGCCCCACCACTAGCGGGAGTGTACAATGAGCAGTTCTTC.

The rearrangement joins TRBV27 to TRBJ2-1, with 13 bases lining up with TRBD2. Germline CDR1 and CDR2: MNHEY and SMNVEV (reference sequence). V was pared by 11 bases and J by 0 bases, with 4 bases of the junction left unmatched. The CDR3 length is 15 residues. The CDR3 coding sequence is TGTGCCCGCTGGACTAGCGGGAGCTCCTACAATGAGCAGTTCTTC. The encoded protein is CARWTSGSSYNEQFF.

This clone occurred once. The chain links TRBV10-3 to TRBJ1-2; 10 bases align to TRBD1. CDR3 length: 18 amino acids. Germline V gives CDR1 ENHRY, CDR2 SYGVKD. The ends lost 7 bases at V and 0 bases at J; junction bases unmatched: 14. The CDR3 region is CAITRTPGQGTSNYGYTF. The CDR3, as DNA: TGTGCCATCACCCGAACCCCGGGACAGGGGACCTCTAACTATGGCTACACCTTC.

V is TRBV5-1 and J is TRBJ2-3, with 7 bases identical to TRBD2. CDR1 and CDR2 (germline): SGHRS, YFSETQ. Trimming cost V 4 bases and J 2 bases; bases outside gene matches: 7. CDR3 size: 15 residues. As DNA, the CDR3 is TGCGCCAGCAGCGGGGGACTACTCTCCACAGATACGCAGTATTTT. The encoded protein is CASSGGLLSTDTQYF.

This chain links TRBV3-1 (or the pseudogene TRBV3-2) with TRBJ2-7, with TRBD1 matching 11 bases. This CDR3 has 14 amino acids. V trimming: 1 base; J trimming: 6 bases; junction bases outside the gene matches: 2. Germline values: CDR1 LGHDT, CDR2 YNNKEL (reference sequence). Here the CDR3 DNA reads TGTGCCAGCAGCCAAGGGACAGGGGGCTTCGAGCAGTACTTC. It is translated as CASSQGTGGFEQYF.

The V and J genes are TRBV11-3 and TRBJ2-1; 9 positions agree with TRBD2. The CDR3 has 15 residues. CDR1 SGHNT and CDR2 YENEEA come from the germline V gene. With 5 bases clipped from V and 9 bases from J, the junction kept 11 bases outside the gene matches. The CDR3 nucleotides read TGTGCCAGCAGCCTGCTGGCGGGGGGGGCCCCTGAGCAGTTCTTC. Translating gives CASSLLAGGAPEQFF.

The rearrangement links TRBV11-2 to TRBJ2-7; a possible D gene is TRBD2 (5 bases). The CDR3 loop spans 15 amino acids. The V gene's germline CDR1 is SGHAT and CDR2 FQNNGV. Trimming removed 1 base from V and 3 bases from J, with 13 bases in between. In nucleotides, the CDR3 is TGTGCCAGCAGCTTAGTGGGGAGAGCAGACTACGAGCAGTACTTC. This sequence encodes CASSLVGRADYEQYF.

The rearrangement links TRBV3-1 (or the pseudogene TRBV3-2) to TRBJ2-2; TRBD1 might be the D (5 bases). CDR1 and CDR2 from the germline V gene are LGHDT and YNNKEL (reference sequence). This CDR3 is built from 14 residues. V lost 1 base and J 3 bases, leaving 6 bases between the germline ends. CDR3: CASSQGQHTGELFF. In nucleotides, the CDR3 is TGTGCCAGCAGCCAAGGACAGCACACCGGGGAGCTGTTTTTT.

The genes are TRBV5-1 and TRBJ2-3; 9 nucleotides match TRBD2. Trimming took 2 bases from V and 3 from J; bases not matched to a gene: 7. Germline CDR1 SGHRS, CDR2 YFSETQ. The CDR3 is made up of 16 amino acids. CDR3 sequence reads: CASSFQSGGRTDTQYF. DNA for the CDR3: TGCGCCAGCAGCTTTCAAAGCGGGGGGAGGACAGATACGCAGTATTTT.

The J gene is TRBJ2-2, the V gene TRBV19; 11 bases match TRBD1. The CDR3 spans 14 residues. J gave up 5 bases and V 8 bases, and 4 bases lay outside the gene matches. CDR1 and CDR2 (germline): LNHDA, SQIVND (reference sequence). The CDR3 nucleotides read TGTGCCAGTTGCCGGGACAGGGGGACCGGGGAGCTGTTTTTT. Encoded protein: CASCRDRGTGELFF.

The CDR3, as DNA: TGTGCCAGCAGCTTAGGTAGGGGTCAGGGAGGGTTCGATGAGCAGTTCTTC. Its translation: CASSLGRGQGGFDEQFF. The genes are TRBV11-3 and TRBJ2-1, with 7 bases matching TRBD2. V lost 1 base to trimming and J lost 8 bases; unmatched junction nucleotides: 14. The CDR3 sequence is 17 residues long. Looked up from germline, CDR1 is SGHNT and CDR2 is YENEEA.

This chain's CDR3 is CAWSDRVEKLFF. CDR3 sequence (DNA): TGTGCCTGGAGTGACAGGGTAGAAAAACTGTTTTTT. V usage is TRBV30 and J usage is TRBJ1-4; perhaps TRBD1 as D (6 bases). V was clipped by 1 base and J by 8 bases, with 8 bases between them. CDR1 is GTSNPN, CDR2 SVGIG, per germline (reference sequence). There are 12 residues in the CDR3.

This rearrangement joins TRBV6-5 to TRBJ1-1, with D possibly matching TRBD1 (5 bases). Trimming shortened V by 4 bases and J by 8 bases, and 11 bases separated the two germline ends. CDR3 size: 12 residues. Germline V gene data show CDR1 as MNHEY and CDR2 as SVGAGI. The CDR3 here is CASSFGTAEAFF. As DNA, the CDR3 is TGTGCCAGCAGTTTTGGGACTGCCGAAGCTTTCTTT.

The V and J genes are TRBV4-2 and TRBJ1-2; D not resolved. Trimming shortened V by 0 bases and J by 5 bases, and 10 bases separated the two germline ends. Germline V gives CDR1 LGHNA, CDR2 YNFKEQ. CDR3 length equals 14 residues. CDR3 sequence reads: CASSQDSGGYGYTF. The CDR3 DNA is TGTGCCAGCAGCCAAGACTCCGGCGGGTATGGCTACACCTTC.

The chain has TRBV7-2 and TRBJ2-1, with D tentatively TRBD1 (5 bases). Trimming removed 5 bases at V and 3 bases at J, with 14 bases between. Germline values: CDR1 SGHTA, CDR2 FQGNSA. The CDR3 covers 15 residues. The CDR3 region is CASSPTVSHYNEQFF. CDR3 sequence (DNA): TGTGCCAGCAGCCCGACAGTCTCGCACTACAATGAGCAGTTCTTC. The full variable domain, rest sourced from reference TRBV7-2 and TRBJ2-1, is GAGVSQSPSNKVTEKGKDVELRCDPISGHTALYWYRQSLGQGLEFLIYFQGNSAPDKSGLPSDRFSAERTGGSVSTLTIQRTQQEDSAVYLCASSPTVSHYNEQFFGPGTRLTVL.

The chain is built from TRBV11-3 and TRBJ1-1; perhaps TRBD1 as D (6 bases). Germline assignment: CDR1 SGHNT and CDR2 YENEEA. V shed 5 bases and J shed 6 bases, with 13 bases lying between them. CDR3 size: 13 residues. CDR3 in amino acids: CASSANRESEAFF. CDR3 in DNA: TGTGCCAGCAGCGCCAACAGGGAATCTGAAGCTTTCTTT.

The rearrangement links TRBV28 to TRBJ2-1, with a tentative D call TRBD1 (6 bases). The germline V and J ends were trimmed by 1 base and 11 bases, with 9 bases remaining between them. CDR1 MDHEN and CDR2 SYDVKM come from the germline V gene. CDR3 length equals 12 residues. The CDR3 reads CASSLLGAKQFF. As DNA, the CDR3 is TGTGCCAGCAGTTTATTGGGGGCCAAGCAGTTCTTC.

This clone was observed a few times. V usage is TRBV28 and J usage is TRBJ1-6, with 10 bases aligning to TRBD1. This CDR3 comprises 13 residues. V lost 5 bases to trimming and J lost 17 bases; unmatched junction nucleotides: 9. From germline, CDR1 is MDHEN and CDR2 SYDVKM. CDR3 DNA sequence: TGTGCCAGCAGTACCGGGACAGGGGCTCGCTTCCACTTT. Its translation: CASSTGTGARFHF.

The CDR3 DNA sequence: TGTGCCAGCAGCTTGGTGGGCAGGGACTCAGATACGCAGTATTTT. It codes for CASSLVGRDSDTQYF. This chain uses TRBV5-6 with TRBJ2-3, with D perhaps matching TRBD2 (6 bases). Germline CDR1 is SGHDT and CDR2 is YYEEEE. Trimming took off 0 bases at V and 4 bases at J, with 12 bases between the two ends. The CDR3 is made up of 15 amino acids.

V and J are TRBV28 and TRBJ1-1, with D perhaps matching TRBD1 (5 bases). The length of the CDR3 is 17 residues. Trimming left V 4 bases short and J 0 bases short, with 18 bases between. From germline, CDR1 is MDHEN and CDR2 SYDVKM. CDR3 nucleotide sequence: TGTGCCAGCAGTTCCGGACACCTAAAAGGTTTGAACACTGAAGCTTTCTTT. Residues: CASSSGHLKGLNTEAFF. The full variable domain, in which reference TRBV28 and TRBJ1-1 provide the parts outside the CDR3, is DVKVTQSSRYLVKRTGEKVFLECVQDMDHENMFWYRQDPGLGLRLIYFSYDVKMKEKGDIPEGYSVSREKKERFSLILESASTNQTSMYLCASSSGHLKGLNTEAFFGQGTRLTVV.

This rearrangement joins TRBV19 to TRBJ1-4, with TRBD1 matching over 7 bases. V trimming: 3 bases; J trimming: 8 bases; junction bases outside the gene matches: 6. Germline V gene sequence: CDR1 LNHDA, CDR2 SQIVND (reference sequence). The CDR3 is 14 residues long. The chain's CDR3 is CASSIQGVGEKLFF. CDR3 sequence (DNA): TGTGCCAGTAGTATCCAGGGGGTAGGAGAAAAACTGTTTTTT.

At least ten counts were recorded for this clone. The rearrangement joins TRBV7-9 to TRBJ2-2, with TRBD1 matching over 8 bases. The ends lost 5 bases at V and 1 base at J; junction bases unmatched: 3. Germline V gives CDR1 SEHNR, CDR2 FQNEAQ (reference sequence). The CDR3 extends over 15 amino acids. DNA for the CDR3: TGTGCCAGCAGCCCCGGGACAGGGAACACCGGGGAGCTGTTTTTT. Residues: CASSPGTGNTGELFF.

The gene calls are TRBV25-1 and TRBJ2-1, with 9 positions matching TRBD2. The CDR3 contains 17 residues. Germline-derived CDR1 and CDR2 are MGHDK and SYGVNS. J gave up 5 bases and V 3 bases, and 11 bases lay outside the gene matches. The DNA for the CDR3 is TGTGCCAGCAGTGATGGGGGTAGCGGGAGTGCGAACAATGAGCAGTTCTTC. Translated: CASSDGGSGSANNEQFF.